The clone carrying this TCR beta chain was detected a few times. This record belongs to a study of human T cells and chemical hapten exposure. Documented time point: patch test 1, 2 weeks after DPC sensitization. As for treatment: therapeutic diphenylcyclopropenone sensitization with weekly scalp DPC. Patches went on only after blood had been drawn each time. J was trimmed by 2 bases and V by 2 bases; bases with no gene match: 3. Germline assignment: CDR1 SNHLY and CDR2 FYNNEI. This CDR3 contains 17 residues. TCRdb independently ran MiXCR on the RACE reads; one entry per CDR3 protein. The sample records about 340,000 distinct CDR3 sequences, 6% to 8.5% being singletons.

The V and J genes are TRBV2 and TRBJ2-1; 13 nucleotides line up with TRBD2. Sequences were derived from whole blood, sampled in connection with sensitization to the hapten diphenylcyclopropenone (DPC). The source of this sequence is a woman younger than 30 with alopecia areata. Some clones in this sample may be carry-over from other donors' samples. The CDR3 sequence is CASSEWGTSGTYNEQFF. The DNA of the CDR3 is TGTGCCAGCAGTGAATGGGGGACTAGCGGGACCTACAATGAGCAGTTCTTC.